This TCR beta chain was captured in a study of CD8 T cells in Susac syndrome. Study-level findings and limits: The study identified sixteen and five Susac-specific public clones in total CD8+ and CD8+ TEMRA repertoires.

Note on this clonotype: What it binds is not known.

V was cut by 1 base and J by 6 bases, with 10 bases left in between. There are 13 residues in the CDR3. The RNA, about 0.45 to 1 ug, was put through reverse transcription using random hexamers. TCRdb fed the immunoSEQ multiplex PCR reads into MiXCR, producing one record per CDR3 protein. Seen here are 95,000 to 150,000 distinct CDR3 sequences, 90% to 95% observed once, and the top ten hold 0.28%. This chain connects TRBV12-3 or TRBV12-4 to TRBJ2-7; D is unclear. The TCR was taken from a human donor with Susac syndrome. The material sequenced was CD8+ T cells from PBMCs. CDR3 DNA sequence: TGTGCCAGCAGTTTAGGATCACCCGTCGAGCAGTACTTC. Its protein is CASSLGSPVEQYF.